This T cell receptor beta chain was sequenced in a study of identical twins listed by TCRdb under 2016. Broadly, across the study: TCR alpha and beta repertoires from monozygotic twins, unrelated adults of various ages and cord blood were deep-sequenced to test whether fetal clonotypes persist. To rule out contamination, replicate twin experiments were performed at different times with different library preparation protocols.

All donors were healthy Caucasians. The germline V gene provides CDR1 SQVTM and CDR2 ANQGSEA. CDR3 length: 13 amino acids, cysteine to phenylalanine. CDR3 DNA only is kept here, 39 bases in frame from base 1. The V end loses 5 bases and the J end loses 7 bases, and a stretch of 17 bases separates them. Overall study results and their limits: Compared with coincidental sharing between unrelated individuals, out-of-frame TCR alpha sequences shared between twins had an excess of sequences with low generation probability. In monozygotic twins, out-of-frame TCR alpha sharing was systematically underestimated by recombination models, although the models agreed with sharing between unrelated individuals. Because the same donors could not be followed over many years, the conclusions relied on cross-sectional statistical analysis. Zero-insertion analyses could be partly confounded by invariant T cells such as MAIT and iNKT, although diverse VJ usage argued against such confounding for most clonotypes. A weaker excess of twin sharing was found in beta out-of-frame sequences because the signal-to-noise ratio was lowered by fewer shared sequences. Fewer insertions were carried by abundant cord blood beta clonotypes; a weaker similar trend was observed in young adult naive repertoires, while no such trend was observed in memory repertoires.

Details on this clonotype: There is no known antigen for this receptor. Base-call qualities are not available, and no considerably larger clone is one nucleotide away.

Library construction relied on 5' RACE. This sample was sequenced with an Illumina HiSeq 2000. A universal primer binding site was introduced by template switching, and a unique molecular identifier was present in the final cDNA, enabling accurate counting of TCR cDNA molecules. Specific primers in the conserved constant-segment region were used to synthesize first-strand cDNA for TCR alpha and beta chains. To control for contamination, each cDNA library was double barcoded with a SMART-Mk sample barcode plus Illumina barcodes. TruSeq adapter sequences and Illumina sample barcodes were added in two successive PCR steps. The Illumina HiSeq platform was used with custom primers to sequence TCR alpha and beta cDNA libraries. Per the source publication's procedure: Raw reads were processed with MiGEC to extract unique molecular identifiers, and MiXCR was used to determine CDR3 positions. Recombination models were inferred per individual with the repgenHMM and IGoR tools using an EM algorithm. Shared clonotype analysis was performed with the tcR package in R, normalizing sharing by the product of cloneset sizes. To study raw recombination without the effects of thymic and clonal selection, out-of-frame nonproductive sequences were analyzed. Clones were called with MiXCR by TCRdb after fastp trimmed the public reads at Q25, and only in-frame beta chains were retained. One record per CDR3 amino acid sequence lists the most common genes and DNA. None of the V and J calls come from the authors' own analysis; TCRdb made them. This sample has approximately 1.8 million distinct CDR3 sequences in its table, and about 32% of those were observed once. The ten largest account for approximately 0.29% of the sample.

The source is a newborn girl in good health. Sequenced: cord blood. Recombination joined TRBV29-1 with TRBJ1-1; a tentative D match to TRBD1 spans 6 bases. The nucleotide sequence is given as TGCAGCGTTAACAACCCGGACAGCTTTGAAGCTTTCTTT. Its protein is CSVNNPDSFEAFF.